This TCR beta chain was sequenced for a study of shared clonotypes between healthy human individuals. Note on this clone: Antigen: not known.

Broader study findings: Estimated richness values were generally larger in naive subsets than in memory subsets. Of the naive CD4 clonotypes, about 5.4% were shared across several donors. Exclusively blood specimens were collected; tissue repertoires likely differ.

Using immunoSEQ multiplex PCR, the repertoire was profiled, and TCRdb retains in-frame clones only, with some absent. The profile shows around 690,000 clones, 90% of them singletons. The CDR3 runs to 14 residues. Germline V gene lookup returns CDR1 MDHEN and CDR2 SYDVKM. V was clipped by 5 bases and J by 3 bases, with 11 bases between them. This chain links TRBV28 with TRBJ1-5; D possibly corresponds to TRBD1 (6 bases). Material for sequencing was memory CD8+ T cells from PBMCs. As to subset: CD45RO+ cells pooled with CCR7-negative TemRA cells. This TCR was recovered from a young man in good health. Some clones in this sample may be carry-over from other donors' samples. The CDR3 DNA sequence: TGTGCCAGCAGTCCAACAGGGTACAATCAGCCCCAGCATTTT. Translation: CASSPTGYNQPQHF.